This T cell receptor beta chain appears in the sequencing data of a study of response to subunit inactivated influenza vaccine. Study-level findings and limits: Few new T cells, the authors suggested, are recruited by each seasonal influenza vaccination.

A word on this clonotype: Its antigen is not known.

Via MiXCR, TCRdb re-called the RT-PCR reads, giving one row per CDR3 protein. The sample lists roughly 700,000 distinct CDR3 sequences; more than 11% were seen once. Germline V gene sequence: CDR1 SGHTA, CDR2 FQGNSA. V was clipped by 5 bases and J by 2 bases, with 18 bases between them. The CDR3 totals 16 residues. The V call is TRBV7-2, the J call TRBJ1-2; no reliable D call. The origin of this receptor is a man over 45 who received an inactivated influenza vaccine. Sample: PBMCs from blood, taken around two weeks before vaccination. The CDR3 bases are TGTGCCAGCAGCAAGGGAGGTGGCACCCGAAACTATGGCTACACCTTC. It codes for CASSKGGGTRNYGYTF.